The clone carrying this TCR beta chain was recorded many times. The data were taken from a study of T cells in Graves' hyperthyroidism and ophthalmopathy. Stable hyperthyroidism: no ophthalmopathy progression over 18 months of follow-up. The study left out patients who had uncontrolled infection, other autoimmune disease, pregnancy or lactation. Germline V CDR1 and CDR2: LGHDT, YNNKEL (reference sequence). The V gene lost 1 base and the J gene lost 0 bases, with 18 bases spanning the gap. This CDR3 contains 18 residues. Researchers amplified the TCR beta CDR3 regions from RNA transcripts. HTBI primers were used for first-round RT-PCR of the TCR CDR3. TCRdb re-derived calls from the multiplex PCR reads in MiXCR, one entry per CDR3 protein. This sample yields about 700,000 distinct CDR3 sequences, of which 14% are seen a single time; around 9.6% belongs to the top ten.

The TCR was taken from a woman between 18 and 30 years old with Graves' hyperthyroidism. The sample was blood. The V gene is TRBV3-1, the J gene TRBJ1-1, with D maybe TRBD1 (6 bases). The CDR3 sequence is CASSQVSRGRVMNTEAFF. The CDR3 bases are TGTGCCAGCAGCCAAGTGTCCAGGGGCAGGGTGATGAACACTGAAGCTTTCTTT.